The clone carrying this TCR beta chain occurred many times. Its target is unknown. This record belongs to a study of T cells in Graves' hyperthyroidism and ophthalmopathy. Whole-study results and caveats: From stable hyperthyroidism, ophthalmopathy was set apart by a 13 V-J model.

TCR beta CDR3 region amplification was performed from RNA transcripts. The HTBI set primed first-round TCR CDR3 RT-PCR. TCRdb reprocessed the multiplex PCR reads with MiXCR, giving one entry per CDR3 protein. The sample yields around 360,000 distinct CDR3 sequences, roughly 15% seen once. The trim removed 0 bases at V and 0 bases at J, leaving 7 bases unmatched. Germline V gene sequence: CDR1 DFQATT, CDR2 SNEGSKA (reference sequence). The CDR3 extends over 18 amino acids. The origin of this receptor is a woman between 55 and 75 years old with Graves' ophthalmopathy. This chain joins TRBV20-1 and TRBJ2-1; TRBD2 aligns across 11 bases. The sequenced sample was blood. As DNA, the CDR3 is TGCAGTGCTAGAGATCGGACTAGCGGGTTCAGCTCCTACAATGAGCAGTTCTTC. Amino acid sequence: CSARDRTSGFSSYNEQFF.